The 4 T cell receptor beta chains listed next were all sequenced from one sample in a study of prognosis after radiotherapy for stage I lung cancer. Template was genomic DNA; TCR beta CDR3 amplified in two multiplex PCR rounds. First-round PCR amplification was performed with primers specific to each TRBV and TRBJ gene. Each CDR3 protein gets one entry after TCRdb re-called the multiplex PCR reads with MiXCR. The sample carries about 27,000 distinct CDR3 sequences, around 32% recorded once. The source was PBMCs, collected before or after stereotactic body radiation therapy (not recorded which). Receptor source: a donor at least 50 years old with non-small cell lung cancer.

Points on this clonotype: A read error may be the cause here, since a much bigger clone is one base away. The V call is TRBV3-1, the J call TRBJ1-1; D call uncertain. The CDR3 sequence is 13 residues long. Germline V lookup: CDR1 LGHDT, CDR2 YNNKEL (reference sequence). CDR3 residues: CTSSRKVNTEAFF. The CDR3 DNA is TGTACCAGCAGCCGGAAAGTGAACACTGAAGCTTTCTTT.

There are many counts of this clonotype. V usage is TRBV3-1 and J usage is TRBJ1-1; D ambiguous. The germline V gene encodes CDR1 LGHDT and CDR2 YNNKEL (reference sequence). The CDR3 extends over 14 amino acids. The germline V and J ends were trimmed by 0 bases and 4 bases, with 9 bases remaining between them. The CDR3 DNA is TGTGCCAGCAGCCAAGAATTCCGGGGCACTGAAGCTTTCTTT. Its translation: CASSQEFRGTEAFF.

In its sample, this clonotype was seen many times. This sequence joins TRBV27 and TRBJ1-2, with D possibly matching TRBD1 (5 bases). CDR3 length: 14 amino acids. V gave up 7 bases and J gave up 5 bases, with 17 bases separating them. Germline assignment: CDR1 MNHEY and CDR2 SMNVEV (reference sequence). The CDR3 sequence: CASTGSPAGYGYTF. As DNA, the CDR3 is TGTGCCAGCACAGGGTCCCCCGCGGGTTATGGCTACACCTTC.

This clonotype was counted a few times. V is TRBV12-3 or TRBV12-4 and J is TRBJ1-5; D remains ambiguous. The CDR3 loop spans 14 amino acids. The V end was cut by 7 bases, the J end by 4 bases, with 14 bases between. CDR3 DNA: TGTGCCAGCACTAGGACGGGCGGGAATCAGCCCCAGCATTTT. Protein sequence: CASTRTGGNQPQHF.